These 26 T cell receptor beta chains share one sample of origin, sequenced in a study of tumor-infiltrating lymphocytes in primary liver carcinoma. Priming with a constant-region primer yielded TCR beta cDNA from roughly 500 ng total RNA. Employing slightly modified ARM-PCR, three nested multiplex PCR rounds were run, and these gave rise to the TCR beta libraries. Two initial PCR rounds of around 10 cycles each paired TRBV1-TRBV30 forward primers with a C-beta reverse primer. MiXCR was run by TCRdb on the multiplex PCR reads, yielding one entry per CDR3 protein. The data contain fewer than 200,000 distinct CDR3 sequences, approximately 80% of them singletons. RNA and DNA were co-extracted from approximately 20-30 mg of unsorted bulk tissue. The sample was tumor tissue from primary liver carcinoma. The origin of the receptors is a man aged 35 to 55 with primary liver carcinoma and hepatitis B virus infection.

The genes are TRBV12-3 or TRBV12-4 and TRBJ2-7, with a tentative D call TRBD2 (6 bases). CDR3 length equals 12 residues. V was trimmed by 7 bases and J by 4 bases, leaving 11 bases between them. CDR3: CASNERVYEQYF. The CDR3 nucleotides read TGTGCCAGCAATGAGCGGGTTTACGAGCAGTACTTC.

J is TRBJ2-3 and V is TRBV6-5; D perhaps matches TRBD1 (6 bases). The CDR3 length is 17 residues. Looked up from germline, CDR1 is MNHEY and CDR2 is SVGAGI. The V end lost 4 bases, the J end lost 7 bases, and 24 bases lay between the germline ends. In DNA, the CDR3 is TGTGCCAGCAGTTCACTCCCCCTAATCGGTGGGACATATACGCAGTATTTT. It is translated as CASSSLPLIGGTYTQYF.

For this clonotype: Its ends do not fully match the called genes, so a read error is possible. CDR3 residues: CRGMESGETQYF. In DNA, the CDR3 is TGTAGAGGTATGGAAAGTGGAGAGACCCAGTACTTC. The chain has TRBV29-1 and TRBJ2-5, with unresolved D. Germline-derived CDR1 and CDR2 are SQVTM and ANQGSEA. The CDR3 is made up of 12 amino acids.

For this clonotype: A read error may produce the germline difference seen at one junction end. The J gene is TRBJ2-7, the V gene TRBV6-2 or TRBV6-3, with a weak D call TRBD2 (5 bases). CDR3 length: 13 amino acids. Germline V CDR1 and CDR2: MNHEY, SVGEGT. CDR3 sequence (DNA): TGTACCAGCAGTTACGGACTGGTAACCGAGCAGTACTTC. It translates to CTSSYGLVTEQYF.

The J gene is TRBJ1-2, the V gene TRBV12-3 or TRBV12-4; 10 nucleotides match TRBD1. This CDR3 is built from 12 residues. With V trimmed by 10 bases and J by 6 bases, 5 bases remained unmatched. The CDR3 here is CANGQGVHGYTF. The CDR3 coding sequence is TGTGCCAATGGACAGGGGGTCCATGGCTACACCTTC.

About this clonotype itself: At one end, the junction sequence differs from germline, possibly due to a read error. The chain is built from TRBV12-3 or TRBV12-4 and TRBJ1-1, with D maybe TRBD1 (6 bases). The CDR3 runs to 13 residues. The CDR3 DNA follows: TGTGCCATCAGTCTTTCAGGGGCAGCTGAAGCTTTCTTT. It encodes CAISLSGAAEAFF.

In regard to this clonotype: One end of the junction does not line up with germline, which may come from a read error. The chain joins TRBV29-1 to TRBJ1-2; D is perhaps TRBD1 (6 bases). The germline gives CDR1 SQVTM, CDR2 ANQGSEA. This CDR3 has 13 residues. The chain's CDR3 is CSVRGRENYGYTF. The CDR3 DNA follows: TGCAGCGTCAGGGGCAGGGAAAACTATGGTTACACCTTC.

A remark on this clonotype: A read error may produce the germline difference seen at one junction end. This chain connects TRBV6-1 to TRBJ1-1; the D is unclear. From germline, CDR1 is MNHNS and CDR2 SASEGT. There are 12 residues in the CDR3. DNA for the CDR3: TGTGCCAGTAGTGGGTGGTACACTGAAGCTTTCTTT. This encodes CASSGWYTEAFF.

The rearrangement joins TRBV7-9 to TRBJ1-2, with D unresolved. Trimming stripped 5 bases from V and 12 bases from J, with 22 bases between. Germline loops: CDR1 SEHNR, CDR2 FQNEAQ (reference sequence). The CDR3 contains 14 residues. CDR3 DNA: TGTGCCAGCAGCACACCTGGAGGAGAGCTGGGCAACACCTTC. Translating gives CASSTPGGELGNTF.

This clonotype is a singleton in its sample. The junction departs from germline at one end; a sequencing error may be responsible. This chain links TRBV7-8 with TRBJ2-5; D may match TRBD1 or TRBD2 (5 bases each). The CDR3 extends over 11 amino acids. In germline, CDR1 is SGHVS, CDR2 FQNEAQ. This CDR3 is CVSGLGVTQYF. The CDR3 DNA sequence: TGTGTCAGCGGCCTAGGGGTGACCCAGTACTTC.

The chain carries TRBV12-3 or TRBV12-4 and TRBJ2-3, with no clear D. V lost 10 bases and J lost 12, with 17 bases in between. This CDR3 comprises 11 residues. The chain's CDR3 is CAIRNSDIQYF. CDR3 coding DNA: TGTGCCATTCGGAACTCAGATATACAGTATTTT.

With regard to this clonotype: Since no conserved phenylalanine or tryptophan closes the CDR3, a read error is the likely cause. The DNA is omitted, as the CDR3 cannot be located on it reliably, and the CDR3 follows TCRdb's listing. J is TRBJ1-5 and V is TRBV6-2 or TRBV6-3. Termini included, the CDR3 measures 14 amino acids. Germline lookup yields CDR1 MNHEY and CDR2 SVGEGT. CDR3: CASSSRPSNQPQHY.

The chain has TRBV6-2 or TRBV6-3 and TRBJ2-2, with TRBD2 matching 9 bases. Trimming cost V 9 bases and J 10 bases; bases outside gene matches: 15. CDR3 size: 15 residues. Germline CDR1 MNHEY, CDR2 SVGEGT. CDR3 DNA sequence: TGTGCCAGGAGTCAAGTAGCGGGAGCGATCGAGGAGCTGTTTTTT. Its translation is CARSQVAGAIEELFF.

As concerns this clonotype: This clone may be a read error of a much larger clone one base away. The gene calls are TRBV7-9 and TRBJ2-2; 10 bases align to TRBD1. Trimming took 4 bases from V and 6 from J; bases not matched to a gene: 8. The CDR3 is 16 residues long. The germline gives CDR1 SEHNR, CDR2 FQNEAQ (reference sequence). CDR3 sequence (DNA): TGTGCCAGCAGCTCTCCGGGACAGGGGTTTTCCGGGGAGCTGTTTTTT. Translation gives CASSSPGQGFSGELFF.

CDR3 residues: CASSPIERSSQPQHF. The CDR3 DNA follows: TGCGCCAGCAGTCCCATAGAGAGGAGCTCTCAGCCCCAGCATTTT. The chain is built from TRBV4-1 and TRBJ1-5; D not resolved. Per germline, CDR1 MGHRA and CDR2 YSYEKL. V lost 6 bases and J 6 bases, leaving 18 bases between the germline ends. This CDR3 has 15 residues.

As for this clonotype: The junction and the germline gene differ at one end; a read error may be behind it. The chain combines TRBV4-1 with TRBJ2-5; 9 nucleotides line up with TRBD1. The germline V gene encodes CDR1 MGHRA and CDR2 YSYEKL. This CDR3 comprises 14 residues. Written as DNA, the CDR3 is TGCACCAGCAGCATACGGGACAGGGAAGAGACCCAGTACTTC. This gives the protein CTSSIRDREETQYF.

Concerning this clonotype: The missing conserved phenylalanine or tryptophan at the end of this CDR3 makes a read error likely. It is unclear where the CDR3 begins or ends on the DNA, so no DNA is shown, and the CDR3 is as TCRdb lists it. The chain combines TRBV29-1 with TRBJ2-5; no DNA check was done on the table's D call, TRBD1. Germline CDR1 SQVTM, CDR2 ANQGSEA. The CDR3 length is 15 residues, termini included. This CDR3 is CSVEADRGRAETLYY.

Only one count was recorded for this clonotype. No conserved phenylalanine or tryptophan ends this CDR3, so it is likely a read error. Because the CDR3's place on the DNA is in doubt, the DNA is left out and the CDR3 is given as listed by TCRdb. V is TRBV29-1 and J is TRBJ2-7. Germline V lookup: CDR1 SQVTM, CDR2 ANQGSEA. A total of 12 residues make up the CDR3, ends included. The CDR3 spells CSGGYSAYEHYY.

Worth noting for this clonotype: Since the CDR3 does not end with the conserved phenylalanine or tryptophan, this likely comes from a read error. This chain connects TRBV29-1 to TRBJ2-5; D may be TRBD1 (6 bases). Germline V gene data show CDR1 as SQVTM and CDR2 as ANQGSEA. The CDR3 consists of 12 residues. The CDR3 nucleotides read TGCAGCGGTTTGGACAGTGGAGAGACTCAGTACTCC. Translated, it gives CSGLDSGETQYS.

This clonotype was detected a few times. This may arise from a read error, as a much more abundant clone is one base away. In DNA form, the CDR3 reads TGTGTCAGCAGCCTGACTAGCGGGGGGTCCACAGATACGCAGTATTTT. It is translated as CVSSLTSGGSTDTQYF. This chain links TRBV7-9 with TRBJ2-3; 13 nucleotides agree with TRBD2. Germline V gene data show CDR1 as SEHNR and CDR2 as FQNEAQ (reference sequence). The CDR3 contains 16 residues.

Details on this clonotype: The junction shows a germline mismatch at one end, possibly a read error. The gene calls are TRBV11-2 and TRBJ2-5; possibly TRBD1 for D (5 bases). Looked up from germline, CDR1 is SGHAT and CDR2 is FQNNGV. The CDR3 has 15 amino acids. CDR3 nucleotide sequence: TGTGCCAGCAGTTTAGGGGCTATCGGACAAGAGATCCAGTACTTC. Its translation is CASSLGAIGQEIQYF.

On this clonotype: The CDR3 does not close with the conserved phenylalanine or tryptophan, likely indicating a read error. The chain carries TRBV6-2 or TRBV6-3 and TRBJ2-7, with D hard to call. The CDR3 contains 13 residues. Trimming stripped 2 bases from V and 5 bases from J, with 10 bases between. Germline CDR1 MNHEY, CDR2 SVGEGT. CDR3 in DNA: TGTGCCAGCAGTTACGAGGTACCAAACGAGCAGTACTCC. This gives the protein CASSYEVPNEQYS.

The chain is built from TRBV21-1 and TRBJ2-7. TRBV21-1 is classified as a pseudogene. CDR3 length equals 15 residues. The CDR3, as DNA: TGTGGCAGCAACACAGGCGTCATCGGGTACTACGAGCAGTACTTC. It encodes CGSNTGVIGYYEQYF.

Notes on this clonotype: Because the CDR3 is missing its conserved closing phenylalanine or tryptophan, this is likely a read error. The V call is TRBV5-5, the J call TRBJ1-2, with 10 bases matching TRBD1. Germline CDR1 is SGHKS and CDR2 is YYEKEE (reference sequence). J gave up 2 bases and V 9 bases, and 7 bases lay outside the gene matches. CDR3 size: 14 residues. The CDR3 here is CANIRTGGNYGYTI. The CDR3 DNA is TGTGCCAACATCCGGACAGGGGGAAACTATGGCTACACCATC.

Points on this clonotype: A junction boundary mismatches the germline segment, possibly from a read error. The J gene is TRBJ2-1, the V gene TRBV29-1, with TRBD2 matching 12 bases. The CDR3 length is 15 residues. Germline-derived CDR1 and CDR2 are SQVTM and ANQGSEA. The CDR3 sequence is CIVGLAGWFYNEQFF. The CDR3 DNA follows: TGCATCGTTGGACTAGCGGGATGGTTCTACAATGAGCAATTCTTC.

Concerning this clonotype itself: Compared with germline, one end of the junction differs, possibly owing to a read error. The chain couples TRBV6-1 to TRBJ2-7; the D gene is possibly TRBD2 (6 bases). The germline V gene has CDR1 MNHNS and CDR2 SASEGT. CDR3 size: 16 residues. The CDR3 DNA is TGTGCCAGCACTGAAAGGTTGGGGACTGAGGGGTACGAGCAGTACTTC. Protein product: CASTERLGTEGYEQYF.